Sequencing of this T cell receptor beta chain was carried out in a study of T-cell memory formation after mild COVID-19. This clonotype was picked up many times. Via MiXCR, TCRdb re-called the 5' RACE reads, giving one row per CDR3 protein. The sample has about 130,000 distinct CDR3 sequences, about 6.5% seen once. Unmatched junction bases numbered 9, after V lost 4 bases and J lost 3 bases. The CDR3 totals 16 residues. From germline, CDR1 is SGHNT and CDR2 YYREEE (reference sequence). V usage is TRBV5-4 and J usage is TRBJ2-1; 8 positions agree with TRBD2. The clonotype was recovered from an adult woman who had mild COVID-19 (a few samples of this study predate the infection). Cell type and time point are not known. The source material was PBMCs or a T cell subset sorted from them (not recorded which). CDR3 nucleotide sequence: TGTGCCAGCAGCCCCGGTGGAGCGGGAGACTACAATGAGCAGTTCTTC. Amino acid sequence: CASSPGGAGDYNEQFF.